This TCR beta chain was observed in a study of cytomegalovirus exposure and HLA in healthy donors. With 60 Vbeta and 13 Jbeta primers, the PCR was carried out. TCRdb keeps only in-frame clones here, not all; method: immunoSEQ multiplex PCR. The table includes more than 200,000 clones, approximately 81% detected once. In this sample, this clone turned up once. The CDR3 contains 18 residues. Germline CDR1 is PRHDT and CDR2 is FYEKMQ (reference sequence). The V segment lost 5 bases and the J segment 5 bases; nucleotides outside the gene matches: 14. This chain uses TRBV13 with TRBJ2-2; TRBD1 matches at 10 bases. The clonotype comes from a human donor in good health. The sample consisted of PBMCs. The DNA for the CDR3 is TGTGCCAGCAGCCAACTGGTAACCGGGACAGGGGCTACCGGGGAGCTGTTTTTT. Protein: CASSQLVTGTGATGELFF.